These T cell receptor beta chains were read from a single sample in a study of PD-L1 blockade in urothelial cancer. The assay was immunoSEQ multiplex PCR, and TCRdb's table has in-frame clones only and misses some. Of 37,000 or so clones in the sample, 84% were seen once. Sequenced here: PBMCs, sampled around atezolizumab (anti-PD-L1) treatment. The source is a man aged 55 to 70 with urothelial cancer. The CDR3 runs from the conserved cysteine through the conserved F or W. Fields, in order: V gene, D gene, J gene, clone size, CDR3 DNA, CDR3 protein. The D gene is left open where the match is weak. Not every row has a clone size; where given, it reads once, few, many or a size class.

>TRBV5-4|NA|TRBJ2-1|NA
TGTGCCAGCAGCTTGACCCTAAGGTCTAGTAGTGAGCAGTTCTTC
CASSLTLRSSSEQFF
>TRBV7-2|TRBD2|TRBJ2-1|NA
TGTGCCAGCAGGGGGCTAGCGGGGAAGAATGAGCAGTTCTTC
CASRGLAGKNEQFF
>TRBV7-6|TRBD1|TRBJ1-1|NA
TGTGCCAGCAGCTTACAGGGACAGGGGGCTGGTGAAGCTTTCTTT
CASSLQGQGAGEAFF
>TRBV11-2|NA|TRBJ2-2|NA
TGTGCCAGCACCCCGACAGCGACTAACACCGGGGAGCTGTTTTTT
CASTPTATNTGELFF
>TRBV2|TRBD2|TRBJ2-1|NA
TGTGCCACCCCGGGACTAGTCGTCAATGAGCAGTTCTTC
CATPGLVVNEQFF
>TRBV2|NA|TRBJ1-2|NA
TGTGCCAGCGGTGGAGACAGTCCGGCGGGCTACACCTTC
CASGGDSPAGYTF
>TRBV6-1|TRBD2|TRBJ2-3|NA
TGTGCCAGCAGTGAAAGGGGAAGCGGGATGGTGGTGCAGTATTTT
CASSERGSGMVVQYF
>TRBV5-1|TRBD2|TRBJ2-1|NA
TGCGCCAGCAACGTCGGGAGGCTCAATGAGCAGTTCTTC
CASNVGRLNEQFF
>TRBV11-2|NA|TRBJ2-3|once
TGTGCCAGCAGCTTATCAGCCGGGCTCGGGAAGTATTTT
CASSLSAGLGKYF
>TRBV7-2|TRBD1|TRBJ1-5|once
TGTGCCAGCAGCTTAGGGACAGGGCTGAATCAGCCCCAGCATTTT
CASSLGTGLNQPQHF
>TRBV11-2|TRBD2|TRBJ2-3|once
TGTGCCAGCAGCTTAGGCCGGGGGGGGACTAGCGGGAGGACAGATACGCAGTATTTT
CASSLGRGGTSGRTDTQYF
>TRBV6-4|NA|TRBJ2-2|NA
TGTGCCAGCAGTGAAGCCCCATCCACCGGGGAGCTGTTTTTT
CASSEAPSTGELFF
>TRBV2|TRBD1|TRBJ1-1|once
TGTGCCAGCAGCCCGAACAGGGGGGACACTGAAGCTTTCTTT
CASSPNRGDTEAFF
>TRBV27|TRBD1|TRBJ2-3|NA
TGTGCCAGCAGTTTAGGGACAGGGAGGACAGATACGCAGTATTTT
CASSLGTGRTDTQYF
>TRBV27|NA|TRBJ2-7|NA
TGTGCCAGCAGTTTATCGGTCCTAGCGATCTACGAGCAGTACTTC
CASSLSVLAIYEQYF
>TRBV30|NA|TRBJ1-1|few
TGTGCCTGGAGGGGGGGACGGATAAACACTGAAGCTTTCTTT
CAWRGGRINTEAFF
>TRBV18|TRBD1|TRBJ1-2|NA
TGTGCCAGCTCACTTACGGACAGGGTCGATGGCTACACCTTC
CASSLTDRVDGYTF
>TRBV27|NA|TRBJ2-1|once
TGTGCCAGCAGAAGGACTGAGGGCTACAATGAGCAGTTCTTC
CASRRTEGYNEQFF
>TRBV6-1|NA|TRBJ2-1|NA
TGTGCCAGCAGTGAATTCGGGAGTCCCTCCTACAATGAGCAGTTCTTC
CASSEFGSPSYNEQFF
>TRBV7-6|NA|TRBJ2-5|NA
TGTGCCAGCAGCCCCGCATTGCGTGAGACCCAGTACTTC
CASSPALRETQYF
>TRBV5-1|TRBD1|TRBJ1-1|NA
TGCGCCAGCAGCTTAACAGGGGGCACTGAAGCTTTCTTT
CASSLTGGTEAFF
>TRBV2|TRBD2|TRBJ2-3|NA
TGTGCCAGCAACCCGACTAGCGGGACCACAGATACGCAGTATTTT
CASNPTSGTTDTQYF
>TRBV19|NA|TRBJ2-5|few
TGTGCCAGTAGCACTAGCAGCCAAGAGACCCAGTACTTC
CASSTSSQETQYF
>TRBV10-3|TRBD2|TRBJ2-1|NA
TGTGCCATCCAGATAGCGGGAGGGCCGAGTGATGAGCAGTTCTTC
CAIQIAGGPSDEQFF
>TRBV11-3|NA|TRBJ1-1|NA
TGTGCCAGCAGTCAGGGGCTGGCGAACACTGAAGCTTTCTTT
CASSQGLANTEAFF
>TRBV27|TRBD1|TRBJ1-5|NA
TGTGCCAGCACGCCTCTAACCGGGACAGGGGACAATCAGCCCCAGCATTTT
CASTPLTGTGDNQPQHF
>TRBV5-1|TRBD2|TRBJ2-7|NA
TGCGCCAGCAGCAGGAGGACTAGCGGGAGTGGTAACTACGAGCAGTACTTC
CASSRRTSGSGNYEQYF
>TRBV23-1|NA|TRBJ1-5|NA
TGCGCCAGCAGTCATGGGCATCAATTGGAGCCCCAGCATTTT
CASSHGHQLEPQHF
>TRBV6-5|NA|TRBJ2-7|NA
TGTGCCAGCAGTTACAATCAGGGTTCCTACGAGCAGTACTTC
CASSYNQGSYEQYF
>TRBV4-3|NA|TRBJ1-1|NA
TGCGCCAGCAGCCAAAGGGGGGGGACTGAAGCTTTCTTT
CASSQRGGTEAFF
>TRBV7-2|NA|TRBJ1-4|NA
TGTGCCAGCAGTCTAGGGGTTAATGAAAAACTGTTTTTT
CASSLGVNEKLFF
>TRBV2|TRBD2|TRBJ2-5|NA
TGTGCCACCCTAGCGGGAGAGACCCAGTACTTC
CATLAGETQYF
>TRBV19|TRBD1|TRBJ1-4|NA
TGTGCCAGTAGTATGTTGGACAGGGTGACTAATGAAAAACTGTTTTTT
CASSMLDRVTNEKLFF
>TRBV6-1|NA|TRBJ2-7|NA
TGTGCCAGCCACCCGAGTGGCGGCGGCGAGCAGTACTTC
CASHPSGGGEQYF
>TRBV4-2|TRBD2|TRBJ2-7|NA
TGTGCCAGCAGCCAAGTTGGGAGGCTAGCGGGAGGGAGGTCCTACGAGCAGTACTTC
CASSQVGRLAGGRSYEQYF
>TRBV6-1|NA|TRBJ1-2|NA
TGTGCCAGCAGTGCCAGGTCCAACTATGGCTACACCTTC
CASSARSNYGYTF
>TRBV5-8|TRBD1|TRBJ2-7|once
TGTGCCAGCAGCTCGGGACAGTACTACGAGCAGTACTTC
CASSSGQYYEQYF
>TRBV7-2|TRBD2|TRBJ2-1|few
TGTGCCAGCAGCTCTCGATTAGCGGGAAACCATGAGCAGTTCTTC
CASSSRLAGNHEQFF
>TRBV9|NA|TRBJ2-7|NA
TGTGCCAGCAGCCAAGGAGGGTACTACGAGCAGTACTTC
CASSQGGYYEQYF
>TRBV6-5|NA|TRBJ2-3|NA
TGTGCCAGCAGTTACTCAGGGGGCACAGATACGCAGTATTTT
CASSYSGGTDTQYF
>TRBV6-6|NA|TRBJ1-2|few
TGTGCCAGCAGTTACCAGGGGGGCTACACCTTC
CASSYQGGYTF
>TRBV25-1|NA|TRBJ2-3|few
TGTGCCAGCAGTCCTAGCACAGATACGCAGTATTTT
CASSPSTDTQYF
>TRBV7-7|TRBD1|TRBJ1-3|NA
TGTGCTAGCAGCGCCGGACAGGGGGCGGCTGGAAACACCATATATTTT
CASSAGQGAAGNTIYF
>TRBV5-4|NA|TRBJ1-2|once
TGTGCCAGCAGCTTGGGGTTGGGGGGTAGCTATGGCTACACCTTC
CASSLGLGGSYGYTF
>TRBV7-6|NA|TRBJ2-5|NA
TGTGCCATCTCGGAGACCCAGTACTTC
CAISETQYF
>TRBV5-6|NA|TRBJ2-7|NA
TGTGCCAGCAGCTTAGCAGGGTACCACGAGCAGTACTTC
CASSLAGYHEQYF
>TRBV6-5|TRBD1|TRBJ2-1|NA
TGTGCCAGCAGTTTCAGGACAGGTACGAATGAGCAGTTCTTC
CASSFRTGTNEQFF
>TRBV28|NA|TRBJ2-3|NA
TGTGCCAGCAGTAGGGGGTCGGGCACAGATACGCAGTATTTT
CASSRGSGTDTQYF
>TRBV9|TRBD2|TRBJ2-1|NA
TGTGCCAGCAGCGTAGGTGGCGGGAGCTACAATGAGCAGTTCTTC
CASSVGGGSYNEQFF